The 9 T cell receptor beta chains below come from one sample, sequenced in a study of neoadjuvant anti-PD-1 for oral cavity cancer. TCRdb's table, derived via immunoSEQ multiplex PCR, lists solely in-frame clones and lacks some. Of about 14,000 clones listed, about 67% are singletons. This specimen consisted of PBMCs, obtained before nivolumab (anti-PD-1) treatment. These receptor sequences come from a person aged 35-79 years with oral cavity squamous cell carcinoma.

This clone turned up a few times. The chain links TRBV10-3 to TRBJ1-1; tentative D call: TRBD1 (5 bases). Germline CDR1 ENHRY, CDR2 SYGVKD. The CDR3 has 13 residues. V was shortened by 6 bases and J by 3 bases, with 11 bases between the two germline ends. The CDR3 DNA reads TGTGCCATCAGGGGGGAATGGGACACTGAAGCTTTCTTT. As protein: CAIRGEWDTEAFF.

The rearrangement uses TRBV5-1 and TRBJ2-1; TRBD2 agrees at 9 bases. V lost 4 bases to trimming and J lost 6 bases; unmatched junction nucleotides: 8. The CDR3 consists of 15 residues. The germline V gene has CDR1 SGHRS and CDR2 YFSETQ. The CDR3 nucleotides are TGCGCCAGCAGCGGCGGCGGGGGGGCTTTCAATGAGCAGTTCTTC. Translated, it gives CASSGGGGAFNEQFF.

The CDR3 spells CASSLRDSYGYTF. CDR3 DNA sequence: TGCGCCAGCAGCTTGCGGGACAGCTATGGCTACACCTTC. The chain carries TRBV5-1 and TRBJ1-2, with TRBD1 matching 7 bases. Trimming at V came to 1 base and at J to 4 bases, leaving 1 base not matched to a gene. Germline V gene sequence: CDR1 SGHRS, CDR2 YFSETQ. The CDR3 covers 13 residues.

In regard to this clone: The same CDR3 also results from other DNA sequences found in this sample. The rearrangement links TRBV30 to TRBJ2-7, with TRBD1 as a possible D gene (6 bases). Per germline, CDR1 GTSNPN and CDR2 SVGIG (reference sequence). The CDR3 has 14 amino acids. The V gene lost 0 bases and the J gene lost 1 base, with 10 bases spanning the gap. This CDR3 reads CAWSVGGSSYEQYF. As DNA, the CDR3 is TGTGCCTGGAGTGTAGGGGGTTCTTCCTACGAGCAGTACTTC.

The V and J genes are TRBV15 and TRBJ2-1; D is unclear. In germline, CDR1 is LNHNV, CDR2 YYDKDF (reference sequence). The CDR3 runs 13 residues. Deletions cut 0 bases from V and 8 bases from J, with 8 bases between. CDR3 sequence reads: CATSRDLGDEQFF. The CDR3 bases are TGTGCCACCAGCAGAGATCTGGGTGATGAGCAGTTCTTC. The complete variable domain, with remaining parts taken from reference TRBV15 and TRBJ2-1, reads DAMVIQNPRYQVTQFGKPVTLSCSQTLNHNVMYWYQQKSSQAPKLLFHYYDKDFNNEADTPDNFQSRRPNTSFCFLDIRSPGLGDTAMYLCATSRDLGDEQFFGPGTRLTVL.

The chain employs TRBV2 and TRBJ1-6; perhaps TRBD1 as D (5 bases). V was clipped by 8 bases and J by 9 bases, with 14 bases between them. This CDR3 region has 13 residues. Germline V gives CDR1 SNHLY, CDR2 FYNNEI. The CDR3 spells CASLRDGGSPLHF. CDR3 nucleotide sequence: TGTGCCAGCCTCCGGGACGGCGGTTCACCCCTCCACTTT.

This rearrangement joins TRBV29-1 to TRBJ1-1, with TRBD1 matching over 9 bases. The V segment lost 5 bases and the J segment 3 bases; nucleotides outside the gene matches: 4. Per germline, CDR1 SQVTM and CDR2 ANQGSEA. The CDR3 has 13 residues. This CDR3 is CSVQRDRDTEAFF. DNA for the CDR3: TGCAGCGTTCAGAGGGACAGGGACACTGAAGCTTTCTTT. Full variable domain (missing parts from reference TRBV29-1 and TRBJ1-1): SAVISQKPSRDICQRGTSLTIQCQVDSQVTMMFWYRQQPGQSLTLIATANQGSEATYESGFVIDKFPISRPNLTFSTLTVSNMSPEDSSIYLCSVQRDRDTEAFFGQGTRLTVV.

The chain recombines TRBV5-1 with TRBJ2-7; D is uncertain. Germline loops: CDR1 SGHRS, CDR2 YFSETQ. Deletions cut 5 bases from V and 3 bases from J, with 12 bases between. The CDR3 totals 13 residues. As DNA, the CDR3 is TGCGCCAGCAGAGTAGGGTCCCGCTACGAGCAGTACTTC. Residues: CASRVGSRYEQYF.

The CDR3 is CATSSGYSTDEQYF. The CDR3 DNA follows: TGTGCCACCAGCAGTGGTTACAGTACGGACGAGCAGTACTTC. The gene calls are TRBV15 and TRBJ2-7; D unclear. The V end lost 3 bases, the J end lost 5 bases, and 14 bases lay between the germline ends. Germline V gives CDR1 LNHNV, CDR2 YYDKDF (reference sequence). CDR3 length: 14 amino acids.